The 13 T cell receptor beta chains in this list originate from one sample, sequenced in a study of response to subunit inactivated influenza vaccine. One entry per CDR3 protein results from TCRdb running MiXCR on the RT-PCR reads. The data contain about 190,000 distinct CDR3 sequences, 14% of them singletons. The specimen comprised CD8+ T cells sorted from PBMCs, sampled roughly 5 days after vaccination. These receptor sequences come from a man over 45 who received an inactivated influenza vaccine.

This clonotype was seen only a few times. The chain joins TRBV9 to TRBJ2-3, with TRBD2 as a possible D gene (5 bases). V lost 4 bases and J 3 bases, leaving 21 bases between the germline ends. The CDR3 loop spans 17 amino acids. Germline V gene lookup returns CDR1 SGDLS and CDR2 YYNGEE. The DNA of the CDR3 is TGTGCCAGCAGCTCCATTCGTGGGCTCCCGGGGACAGATACGCAGTATTTT. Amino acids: CASSSIRGLPGTDTQYF.

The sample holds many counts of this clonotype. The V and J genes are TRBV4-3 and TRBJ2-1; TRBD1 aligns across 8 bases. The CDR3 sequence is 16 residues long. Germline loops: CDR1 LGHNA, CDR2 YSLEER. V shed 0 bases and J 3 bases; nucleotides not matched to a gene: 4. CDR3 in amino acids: CASSQDLDRGYNEQFF. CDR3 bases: TGCGCCAGCAGCCAAGATCTAGACAGGGGCTACAATGAGCAGTTCTTC.

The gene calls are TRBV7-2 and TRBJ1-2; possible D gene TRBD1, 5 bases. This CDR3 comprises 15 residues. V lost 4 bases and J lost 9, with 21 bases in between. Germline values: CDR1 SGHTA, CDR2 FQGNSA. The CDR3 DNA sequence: TGTGCCAGCAGCTCATCACCCGGGGGAGCGGGTCGCTACACCTTC. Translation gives CASSSSPGGAGRYTF.

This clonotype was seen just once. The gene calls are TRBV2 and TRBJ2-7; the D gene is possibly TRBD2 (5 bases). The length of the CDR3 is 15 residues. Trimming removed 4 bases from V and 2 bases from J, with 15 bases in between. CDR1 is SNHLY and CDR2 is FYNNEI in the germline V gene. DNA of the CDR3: TGTGCCAGCAGTGGATCCGGGATGGCCCCCTACGAGCAGTACTTC. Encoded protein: CASSGSGMAPYEQYF. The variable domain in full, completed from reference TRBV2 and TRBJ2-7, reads EPEVTQTPSHQVTQMGQEVILRCVPISNHLYFYWYRQILGQKVEFLVSFYNNEISEKSEIFDDQFSVERPDGSNFTLKIRSTKLEDSAMYFCASSGSGMAPYEQYFGPGTRLTVT.

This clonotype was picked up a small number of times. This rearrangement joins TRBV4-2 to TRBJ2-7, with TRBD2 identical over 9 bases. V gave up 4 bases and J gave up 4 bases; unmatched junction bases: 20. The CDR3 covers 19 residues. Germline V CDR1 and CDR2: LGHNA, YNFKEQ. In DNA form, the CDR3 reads TGTGCCAGCAGCCCTGGGACATTGGTAGCGGGAGTTGGGCCTTACGAGCAGTACTTC. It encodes CASSPGTLVAGVGPYEQYF.

The CDR3 spells CASSPHGGGETPTQYF. DNA of the CDR3: TGTGCCAGCAGCCCCCACGGCGGAGGGGAAACCCCGACCCAGTACTTC. J is TRBJ2-5 and V is TRBV9; a possible D gene is TRBD2 (6 bases). Germline V CDR1 and CDR2: SGDLS, YYNGEE. This CDR3 has 16 amino acids. Between the trimmed V and J ends, which lost 4 bases and 7 bases, there was a span of 23 bases.

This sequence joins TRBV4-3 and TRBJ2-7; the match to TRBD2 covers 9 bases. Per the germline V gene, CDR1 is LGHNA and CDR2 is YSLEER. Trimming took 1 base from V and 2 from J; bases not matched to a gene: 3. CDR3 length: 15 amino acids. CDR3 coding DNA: TGCGCCAGCAGCCAAGTTGCTAGCGGGACCTACGAGCAGTACTTC. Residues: CASSQVASGTYEQYF.

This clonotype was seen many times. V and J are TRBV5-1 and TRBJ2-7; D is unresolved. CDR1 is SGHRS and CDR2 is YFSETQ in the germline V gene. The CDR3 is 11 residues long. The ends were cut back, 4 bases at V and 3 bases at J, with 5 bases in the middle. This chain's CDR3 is CASSRNYEQYF. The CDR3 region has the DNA TGCGCCAGCAGCCGAAACTACGAGCAGTACTTC.

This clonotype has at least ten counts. CDR3 DNA: TGCAGCGTGGAGGGGATTGAGGACAGAACCTATGGCTACACCTTC. Its protein product is CSVEGIEDRTYGYTF. V is TRBV29-1 and J is TRBJ1-2; perhaps TRBD1 as D (6 bases). There are 15 residues in the CDR3. V was cut by 6 bases and J by 4 bases, with 21 bases left in between. The V gene's germline CDR1 is SQVTM and CDR2 ANQGSEA.

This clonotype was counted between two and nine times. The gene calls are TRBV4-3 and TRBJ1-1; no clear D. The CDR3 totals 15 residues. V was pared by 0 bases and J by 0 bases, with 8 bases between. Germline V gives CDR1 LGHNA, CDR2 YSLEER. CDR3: CASSQDPKMNTEAFF. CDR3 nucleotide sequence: TGCGCCAGCAGCCAAGATCCCAAGATGAACACTGAAGCTTTCTTT.

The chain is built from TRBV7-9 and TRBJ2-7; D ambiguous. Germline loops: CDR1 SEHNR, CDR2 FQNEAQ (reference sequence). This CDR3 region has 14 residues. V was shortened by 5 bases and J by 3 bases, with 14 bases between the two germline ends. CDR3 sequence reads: CASSPGGSGYEQYF. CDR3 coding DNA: TGTGCCAGCAGCCCAGGTGGCAGTGGCTACGAGCAGTACTTC.

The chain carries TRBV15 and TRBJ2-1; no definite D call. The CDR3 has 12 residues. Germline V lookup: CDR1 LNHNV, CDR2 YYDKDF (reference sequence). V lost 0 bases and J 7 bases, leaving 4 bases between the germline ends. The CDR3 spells CATSRESNEQFF. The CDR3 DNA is TGTGCCACCAGCAGAGAGTCGAATGAGCAGTTCTTC.

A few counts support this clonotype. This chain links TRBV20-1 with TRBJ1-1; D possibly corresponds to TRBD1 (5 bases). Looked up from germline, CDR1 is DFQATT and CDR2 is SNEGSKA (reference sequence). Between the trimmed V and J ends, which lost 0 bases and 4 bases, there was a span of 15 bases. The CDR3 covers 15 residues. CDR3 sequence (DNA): TGCAGTGCTAGAGATCGAAGGCAGGGAGTCACTGAAGCTTTCTTT. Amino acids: CSARDRRQGVTEAFF.